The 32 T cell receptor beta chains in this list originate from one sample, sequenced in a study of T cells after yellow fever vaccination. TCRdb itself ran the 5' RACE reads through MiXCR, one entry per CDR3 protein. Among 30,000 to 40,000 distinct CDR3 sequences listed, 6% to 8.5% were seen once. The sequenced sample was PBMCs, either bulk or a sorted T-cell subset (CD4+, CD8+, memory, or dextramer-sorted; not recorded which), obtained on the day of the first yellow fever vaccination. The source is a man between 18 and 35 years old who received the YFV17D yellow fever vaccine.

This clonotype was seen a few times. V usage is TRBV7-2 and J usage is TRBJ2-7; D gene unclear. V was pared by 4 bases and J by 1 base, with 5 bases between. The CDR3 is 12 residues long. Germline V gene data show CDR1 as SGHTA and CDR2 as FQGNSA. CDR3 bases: TGTGCCAGCAGCTCAGAGTCCTACGAGCAGTACTTC. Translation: CASSSESYEQYF. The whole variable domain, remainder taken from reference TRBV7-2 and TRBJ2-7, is GAGVSQSPSNKVTEKGKDVELRCDPISGHTALYWYRQSLGQGLEFLIYFQGNSAPDKSGLPSDRFSAERTGGSVSTLTIQRTQQEDSAVYLCASSSESYEQYFGPGTRLTVT.

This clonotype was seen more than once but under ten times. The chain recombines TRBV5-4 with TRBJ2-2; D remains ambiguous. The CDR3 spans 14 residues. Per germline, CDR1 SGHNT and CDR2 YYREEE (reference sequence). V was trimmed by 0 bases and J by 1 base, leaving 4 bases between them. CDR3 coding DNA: TGTGCCAGCAGCTTGGGGCGGAACACCGGGGAGCTGTTTTTT. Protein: CASSLGRNTGELFF.

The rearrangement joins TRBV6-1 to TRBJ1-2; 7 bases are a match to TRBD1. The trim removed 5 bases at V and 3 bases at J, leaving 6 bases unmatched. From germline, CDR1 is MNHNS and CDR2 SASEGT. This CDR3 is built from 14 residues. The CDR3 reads CASSRPGTDYGYTF. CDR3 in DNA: TGTGCCAGCAGTCGGCCCGGGACAGACTATGGCTACACCTTC.

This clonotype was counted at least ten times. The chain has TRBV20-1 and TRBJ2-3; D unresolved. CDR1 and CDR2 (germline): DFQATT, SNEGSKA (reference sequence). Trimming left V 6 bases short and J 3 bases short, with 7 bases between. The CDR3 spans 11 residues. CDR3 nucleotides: TGCAGTGCCCGCAGGACAGATACGCAGTATTTT. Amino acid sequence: CSARRTDTQYF.

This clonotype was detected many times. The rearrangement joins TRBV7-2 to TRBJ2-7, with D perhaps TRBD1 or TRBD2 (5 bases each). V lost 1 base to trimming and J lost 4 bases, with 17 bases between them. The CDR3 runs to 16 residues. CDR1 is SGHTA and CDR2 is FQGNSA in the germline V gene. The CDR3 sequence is CASSLGRGPSTYEQYV. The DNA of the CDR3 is TGTGCCAGCAGCTTAGGTCGGGGACCATCCACTTACGAGCAGTACGTC.

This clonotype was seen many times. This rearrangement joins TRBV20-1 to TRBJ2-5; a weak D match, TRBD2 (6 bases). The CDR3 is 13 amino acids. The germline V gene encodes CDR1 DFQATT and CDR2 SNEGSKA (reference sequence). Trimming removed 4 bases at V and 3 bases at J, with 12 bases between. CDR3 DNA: TGCAGTGCTAAGGGCGGGACTGAAGAGACCCAGTACTTC. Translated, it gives CSAKGGTEETQYF.

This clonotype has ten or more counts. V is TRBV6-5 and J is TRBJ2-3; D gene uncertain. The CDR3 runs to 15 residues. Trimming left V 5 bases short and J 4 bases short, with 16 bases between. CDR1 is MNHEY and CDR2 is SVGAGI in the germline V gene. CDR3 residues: CASSPWTAVADTQYF. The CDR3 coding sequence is TGTGCCAGCAGTCCATGGACCGCAGTAGCAGATACGCAGTATTTT.

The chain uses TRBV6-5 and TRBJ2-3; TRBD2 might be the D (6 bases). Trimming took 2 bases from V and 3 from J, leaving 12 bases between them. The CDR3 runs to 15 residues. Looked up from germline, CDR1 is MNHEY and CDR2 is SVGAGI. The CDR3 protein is CASSYRRGGTDTQYF. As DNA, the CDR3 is TGTGCCAGCAGTTACCGGCGGGGCGGTACAGATACGCAGTATTTT.

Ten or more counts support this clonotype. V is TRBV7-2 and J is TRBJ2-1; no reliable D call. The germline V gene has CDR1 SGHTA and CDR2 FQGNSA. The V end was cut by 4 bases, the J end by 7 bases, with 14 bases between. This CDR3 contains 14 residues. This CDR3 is CASSSNRGENEQFF. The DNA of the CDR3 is TGTGCCAGCAGCTCCAATCGCGGTGAAAATGAGCAGTTCTTC. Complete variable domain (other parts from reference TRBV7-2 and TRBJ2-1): GAGVSQSPSNKVTEKGKDVELRCDPISGHTALYWYRQSLGQGLEFLIYFQGNSAPDKSGLPSDRFSAERTGGSVSTLTIQRTQQEDSAVYLCASSSNRGENEQFFGPGTRLTVL.

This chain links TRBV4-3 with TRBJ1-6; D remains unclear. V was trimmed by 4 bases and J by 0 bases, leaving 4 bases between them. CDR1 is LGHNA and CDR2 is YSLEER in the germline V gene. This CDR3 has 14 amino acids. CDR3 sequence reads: CASSRDSYNSPLHF. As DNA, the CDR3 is TGCGCCAGCAGCCGCGACTCCTATAATTCACCCCTCCACTTT.

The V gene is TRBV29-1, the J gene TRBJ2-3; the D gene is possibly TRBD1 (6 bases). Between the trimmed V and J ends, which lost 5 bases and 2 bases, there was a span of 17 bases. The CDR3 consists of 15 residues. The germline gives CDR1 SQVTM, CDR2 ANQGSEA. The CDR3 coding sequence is TGCAGCGTTTATTCTCCGGGACACTCCACAGATACGCAGTATTTT. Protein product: CSVYSPGHSTDTQYF.

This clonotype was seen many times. CDR3 bases: TGTGCCAGCAGCCAGCGGGTCTCGTGGGTTACAGATACGCAGTATTTT. As protein: CASSQRVSWVTDTQYF. The chain uses TRBV7-2 and TRBJ2-3; D perhaps matches TRBD2 (6 bases). Germline V CDR1 and CDR2: SGHTA, FQGNSA. The CDR3 spans 16 residues. V was shortened by 5 bases and J by 3 bases, with 18 bases between the two germline ends. The entire variable domain, with the rest obtained from reference TRBV7-2 and TRBJ2-3, is as follows: GAGVSQSPSNKVTEKGKDVELRCDPISGHTALYWYRQSLGQGLEFLIYFQGNSAPDKSGLPSDRFSAERTGGSVSTLTIQRTQQEDSAVYLCASSQRVSWVTDTQYFGPGTRLTVL.

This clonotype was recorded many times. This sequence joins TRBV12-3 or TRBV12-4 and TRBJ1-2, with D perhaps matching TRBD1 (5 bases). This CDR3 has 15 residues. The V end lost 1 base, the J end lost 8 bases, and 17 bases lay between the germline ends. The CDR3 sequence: CASSLGSPRGWGYTF. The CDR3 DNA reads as TGTGCCAGCAGTTTAGGGTCGCCTAGGGGTTGGGGCTACACCTTC.

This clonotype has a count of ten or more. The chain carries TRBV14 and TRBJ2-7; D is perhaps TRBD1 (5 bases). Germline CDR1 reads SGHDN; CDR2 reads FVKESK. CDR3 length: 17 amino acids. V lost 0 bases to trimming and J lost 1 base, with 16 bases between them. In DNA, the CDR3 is TGTGCCAGCAGCCAAGATGAGTCGCCAGGGTATTCCTACGAGCAGTACTTC. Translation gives CASSQDESPGYSYEQYF.

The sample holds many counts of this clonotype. This CDR3 reads CASSLTINEQFF. CDR3 bases: TGTGCCAGCAGCTTAACGATTAATGAGCAGTTCTTC. The V gene is TRBV7-9, the J gene TRBJ2-1, with D uncertain. Germline V CDR1 and CDR2: SEHNR, FQNEAQ (reference sequence). Deletions cut 2 bases from V and 7 bases from J, with 6 bases between. The CDR3 has 12 residues. Complete variable domain (other parts from reference TRBV7-9 and TRBJ2-1): DTGVSQNPRHKITKRGQNVTFRCDPISEHNRLYWYRQTLGQGPEFLTYFQNEAQLEKSRLLSDRFSAERPKGSFSTLEIQRTEQGDSAMYLCASSLTINEQFFGPGTRLTVL.

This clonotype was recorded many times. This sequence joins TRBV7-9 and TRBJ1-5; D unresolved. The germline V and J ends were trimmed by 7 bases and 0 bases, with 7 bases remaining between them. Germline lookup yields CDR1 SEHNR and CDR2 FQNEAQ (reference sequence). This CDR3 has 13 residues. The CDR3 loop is CASTRASNQPQHF. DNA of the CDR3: TGTGCCAGCACCCGCGCTAGCAATCAGCCCCAGCATTTT.

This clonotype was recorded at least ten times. CDR3: CASSDEDQPQHF. As DNA, the CDR3 is TGTGCCAGCAGTGATGAGGATCAGCCCCAGCATTTT. This chain uses TRBV25-1 with TRBJ1-5; no firm D call. The CDR3 spans 12 residues. In germline, CDR1 is MGHDK, CDR2 SYGVNS. V lost 3 bases and J lost 5, with 5 bases in between.

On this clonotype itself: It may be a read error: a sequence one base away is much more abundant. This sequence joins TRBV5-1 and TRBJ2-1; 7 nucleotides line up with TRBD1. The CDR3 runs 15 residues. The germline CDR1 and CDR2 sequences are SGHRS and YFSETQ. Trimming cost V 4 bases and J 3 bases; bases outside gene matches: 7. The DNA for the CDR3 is TGCGCCAGCAGCACCGGACAGGACCTCTACAATGAGCAGTTCTTC. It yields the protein CASSTGQDLYNEQFF.

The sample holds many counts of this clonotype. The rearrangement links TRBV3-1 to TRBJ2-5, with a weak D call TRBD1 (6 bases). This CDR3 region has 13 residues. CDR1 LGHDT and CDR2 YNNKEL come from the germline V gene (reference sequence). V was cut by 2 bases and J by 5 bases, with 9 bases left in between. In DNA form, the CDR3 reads TGTGCCAGCAGCCAACAAACAGGGGAGACCCAGTACTTC. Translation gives CASSQQTGETQYF.

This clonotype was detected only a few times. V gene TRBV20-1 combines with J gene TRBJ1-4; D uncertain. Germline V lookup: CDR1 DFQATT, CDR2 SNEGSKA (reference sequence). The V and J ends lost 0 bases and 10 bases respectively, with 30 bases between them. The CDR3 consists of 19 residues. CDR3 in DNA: TGCAGTGCTAGAGATCGCAAATTGGCAGCGACCCCGGAGGGTCGAAAACTGTTTTTT. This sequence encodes CSARDRKLAATPEGRKLFF.

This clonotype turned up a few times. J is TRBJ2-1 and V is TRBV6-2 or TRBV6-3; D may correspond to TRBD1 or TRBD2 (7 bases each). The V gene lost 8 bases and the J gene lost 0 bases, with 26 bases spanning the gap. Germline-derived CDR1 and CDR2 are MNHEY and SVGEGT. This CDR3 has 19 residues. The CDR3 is CASGRRGGQRPSSYNEQFF. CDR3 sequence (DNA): TGTGCCAGCGGGCGCAGGGGGGGGCAACGACCGAGCTCCTACAATGAGCAGTTCTTC.

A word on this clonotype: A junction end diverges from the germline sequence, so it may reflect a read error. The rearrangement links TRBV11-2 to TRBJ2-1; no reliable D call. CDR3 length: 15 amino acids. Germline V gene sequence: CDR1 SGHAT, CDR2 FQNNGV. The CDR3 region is CASSIEGFTYNEQFF. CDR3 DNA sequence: TGTGCCAGCAGCATAGAAGGGTTTACCTACAATGAGCAGTTCTTC.

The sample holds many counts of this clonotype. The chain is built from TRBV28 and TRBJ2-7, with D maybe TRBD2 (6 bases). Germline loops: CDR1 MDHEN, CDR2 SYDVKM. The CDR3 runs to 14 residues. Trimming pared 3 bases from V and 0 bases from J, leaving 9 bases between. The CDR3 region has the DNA TGTGCCAGCAGTTTGAGCGGGCCCTCCTACGAGCAGTACGTC. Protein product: CASSLSGPSYEQYV.

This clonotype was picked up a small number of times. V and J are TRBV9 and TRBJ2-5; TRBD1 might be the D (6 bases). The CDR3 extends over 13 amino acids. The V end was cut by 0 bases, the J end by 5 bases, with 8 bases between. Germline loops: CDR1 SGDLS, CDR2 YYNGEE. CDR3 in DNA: TGTGCCAGCAGCGTAGCTCAGGGGGAGACCCAGTACTTC. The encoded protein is CASSVAQGETQYF.

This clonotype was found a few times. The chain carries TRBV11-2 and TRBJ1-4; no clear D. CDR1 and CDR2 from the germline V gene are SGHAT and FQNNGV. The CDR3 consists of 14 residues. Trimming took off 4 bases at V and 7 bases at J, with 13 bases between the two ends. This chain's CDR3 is CASSSQTGPEKLFF. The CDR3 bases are TGTGCCAGCAGCTCTCAGACCGGCCCTGAAAAACTGTTTTTT.

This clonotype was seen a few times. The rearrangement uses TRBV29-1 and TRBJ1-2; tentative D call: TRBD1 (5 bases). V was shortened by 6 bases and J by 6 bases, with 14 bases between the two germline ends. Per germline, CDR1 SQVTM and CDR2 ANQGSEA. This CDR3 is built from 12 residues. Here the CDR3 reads CSVESGADGYTF. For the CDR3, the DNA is TGCAGCGTAGAAAGCGGGGCTGATGGCTACACCTTC.

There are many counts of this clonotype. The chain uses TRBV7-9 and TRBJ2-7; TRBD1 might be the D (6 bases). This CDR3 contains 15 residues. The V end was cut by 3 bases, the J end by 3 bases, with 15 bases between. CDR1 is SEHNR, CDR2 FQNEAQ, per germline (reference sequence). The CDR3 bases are TGTGCCAGCAGCTTCTTCCCGGGACACCTCTACGAGCAGTACGTC. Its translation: CASSFFPGHLYEQYV.

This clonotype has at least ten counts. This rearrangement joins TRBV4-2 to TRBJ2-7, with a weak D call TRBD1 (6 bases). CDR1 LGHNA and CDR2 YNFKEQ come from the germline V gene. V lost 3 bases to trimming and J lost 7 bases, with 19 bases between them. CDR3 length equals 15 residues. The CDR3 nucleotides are TGTGCCAGCAGCCACCTCACCGACAGGATTGAGGAGCAGTACTTC. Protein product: CASSHLTDRIEEQYF.

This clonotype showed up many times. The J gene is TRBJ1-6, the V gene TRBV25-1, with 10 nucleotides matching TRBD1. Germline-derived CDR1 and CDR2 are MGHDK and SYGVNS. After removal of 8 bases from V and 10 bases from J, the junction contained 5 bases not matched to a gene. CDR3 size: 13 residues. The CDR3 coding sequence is TGTGCCAGCGGGGACAGGGGCGTATCACCCCTCCACTTT. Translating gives CASGDRGVSPLHF.

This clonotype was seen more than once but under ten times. CDR3 residues: CASRSGSGGAKGEQFF. The CDR3 DNA reads TGTGCAAGTCGCTCGGGTAGCGGGGGGGCTAAGGGTGAGCAGTTCTTC. The chain carries TRBV12-2 and TRBJ2-1; the table's D gene call, TRBD2, was not cross checked with the DNA. TRBV12-2 corresponds to a pseudogene. CDR3 length equals 16 residues.

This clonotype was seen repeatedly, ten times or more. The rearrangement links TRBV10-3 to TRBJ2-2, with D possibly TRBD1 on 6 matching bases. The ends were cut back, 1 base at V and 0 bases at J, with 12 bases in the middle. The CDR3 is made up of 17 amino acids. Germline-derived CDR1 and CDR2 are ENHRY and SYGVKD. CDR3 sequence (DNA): TGTGCCATCAGTGAGTTAGGGCAGGGGACGAACACCGGGGAGCTGTTTTTT. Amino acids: CAISELGQGTNTGELFF.

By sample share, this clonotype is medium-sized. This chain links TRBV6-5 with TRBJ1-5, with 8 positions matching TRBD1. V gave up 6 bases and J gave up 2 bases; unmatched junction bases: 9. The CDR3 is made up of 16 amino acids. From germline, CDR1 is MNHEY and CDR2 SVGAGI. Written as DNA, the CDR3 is TGTGCCAGCAGCCCCCAGGGGGCTTGGGGCAATCAGCCCCAGCATTTT. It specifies CASSPQGAWGNQPQHF.